This T cell receptor beta chain was recorded in a study of Graves' ophthalmopathy and Graves' hyperthyroidism. Scientists amplified the TCR beta CDR3 regions from RNA transcripts. An opening RT-PCR round employed HTBI primers and preceded a second-round multiplex PCR. TCRdb reprocessed the multiplex PCR reads via MiXCR and lists one record per CDR3 protein. This table holds 560,000 or so distinct CDR3 sequences, roughly 39% found once. Germline loops: CDR1 DFQATT, CDR2 SNEGSKA (reference sequence). CDR3 length equals 16 residues. V was clipped by 5 bases and J by 1 base; unmatched bases: 11. In this sample, this clonotype turned up many times.

Input material: peripheral blood or thyroid tissue (not recorded which). The TCR comes from an adult man with Graves' hyperthyroidism. The V call is TRBV20-1, the J call TRBJ2-5; 9 nucleotides align to TRBD1. The CDR3 region has the DNA TGCAGTGCTTTCCCGGACAGGGGCGCAGCCCAAGAGACCCAGTACTTC. Translation: CSAFPDRGAAQETQYF.